Included here is one T cell receptor (beta chain) sequence, with context. Its antigen is still unknown. Base qualities are not recorded, but no much larger clone differs from it by a single base. This entry is derived from a study of graft-versus-host responses after intestinal transplantation (dated by TCRdb to the early 2020s). Regarding the study in general: Recipients received multivisceral, liver-intestinal, or isolated intestinal transplants. Donor T cell macrochimerism was defined as a peak of at least 4% donor T cells among recipient peripheral blood mononuclear cells. The cohort enrolled 20 to 30 intestinal transplant recipients including one retransplant, and a few patients lacking pretransplant specimens were excluded. To identify alloreactive clones, pre-transplant mixed lymphocyte reaction products were sequenced and then compared with unstimulated pre-transplant donor and recipient T cells. Rather than going through the commercial service, samples from a few later patients were sequenced in-house on an Illumina MiSeq and processed with MiXCR. Every recipient was given anti-thymocyte globulin induction, followed by about 3 years of maintenance tacrolimus and steroids. Graft-versus-host and host-versus-graft alloreactive T cell clones were tracked in the graft, circulation and bone marrow after intestinal transplantation using bulk TCR-beta CDR3 sequencing. Findings and caveats that apply to the study as a whole: High GvH to HvG T cell clonal ratios were observed in the allografts of patients with donor T cell macrochimerism. GvH clones were detected in recipient bone marrow, and some appeared earlier in ileal mucosa or blood, consistent with an intestinal mucosal origin. Early after transplant, peak levels of circulating GvH clones were found to be associated with declines in HvG clones. The conclusions were limited by the relatively low number and heterogeneity of the intestinal transplant patients.

Blood samples were collected up to 4 times in the first month after transplant and then at least monthly when available. Libraries came from the immunoSEQ multiplex PCR assay. For most patients, high-throughput TCR-beta CDR3 sequencing of genomic DNA was performed by Adaptive Biotechnologies. The authors processed their data as follows. TCR sequencing data for over 15 patients were retrieved from Adaptive's ImmunoSEQ software; a few other patients were processed with MiXCR and VDJtools. CDR3 nucleotide sequences shared between donor and recipient were removed because their origin could not be assigned. At least 2-fold expansion over unstimulated cells and a minimum CFSE-low frequency of 0.002% (template counts) or 0.001% (read counts) were required for clones to be classified as alloreactive. Clones detected in sequenced pre-transplant spleen, lymph node, or MLR CFSE-low populations of the donor or recipient were defined as mappable. The cumulative frequency of alloreactive clones was calculated as a percentage of all sequences, weighted by copy number. Drawn from immuneACCESS, this table holds only the in-frame rearrangements with V and J called that TCRdb kept. Clones are partly lost; checked studies trace under half to an unresolved V gene and leave the rest unexplained. V and J calls and clone size come straight from that table; D and trimming were deduced from the DNA. For this sample the table gives around 23,000 clones, of which about 94% were detected only once. Clones ranked in the top ten supply under 0.95% of the sample.

From cysteine to phenylalanine, the CDR3 is 13 amino acids long. Only the CDR3 DNA is retained, 39 bases long and in frame from the first base. The V end loses 1 base and the J end loses 2 bases, and a stretch of 2 bases separates them. From a lookup of the germline V gene, CDR1 and CDR2 are SGHAT and FQNNGV. The rearrangement joined TRBV11-2 to TRBJ2-2, with no confident D gene call. The receptor's source is a human patient who received an intestinal transplant, so some T cells may come from the graft donor. The material was PBMCs, obtained 30 days after intestinal transplant. The nucleotide sequence reads as follows: TGTGCCAGCAGCTTAGTTAACACCGGGGAGCTGTTTTTT. Its translation reads: CASSLVNTGELFF. With all but the CDR3 taken from the reference TRBV11-2 and TRBJ2-2 genes, the full variable domain is: EAGVAQSPRYKIIEKRQSVAFWCNPISGHATLYWYQQILGQGPKLLIQFQNNGVVDDSQLPKDRFSAERLKGVDSTLKIQPAKLEDSAVYLCASSLVNTGELFFGEGSRLTVL.